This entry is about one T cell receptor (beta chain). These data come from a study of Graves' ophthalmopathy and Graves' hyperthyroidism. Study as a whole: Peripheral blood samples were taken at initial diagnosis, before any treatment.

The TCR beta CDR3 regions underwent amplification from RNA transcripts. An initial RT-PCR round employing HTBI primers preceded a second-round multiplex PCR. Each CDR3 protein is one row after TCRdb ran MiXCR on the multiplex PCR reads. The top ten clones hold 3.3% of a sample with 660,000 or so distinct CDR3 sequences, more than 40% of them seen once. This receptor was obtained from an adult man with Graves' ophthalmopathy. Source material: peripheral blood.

CDR3 loop: CASSEYPGGTEAFF. CDR3 nucleotide sequence: TGTGCCAGCAGTGAATATCCAGGGGGCACTGAAGCTTTCTTT. The chain recombines TRBV25-1 with TRBJ1-1; 7 bases agree with TRBD1. This CDR3 region has 14 residues. Trimming took 0 bases from V and 4 from J; bases not matched to a gene: 2. Germline assignment: CDR1 MGHDK and CDR2 SYGVNS.